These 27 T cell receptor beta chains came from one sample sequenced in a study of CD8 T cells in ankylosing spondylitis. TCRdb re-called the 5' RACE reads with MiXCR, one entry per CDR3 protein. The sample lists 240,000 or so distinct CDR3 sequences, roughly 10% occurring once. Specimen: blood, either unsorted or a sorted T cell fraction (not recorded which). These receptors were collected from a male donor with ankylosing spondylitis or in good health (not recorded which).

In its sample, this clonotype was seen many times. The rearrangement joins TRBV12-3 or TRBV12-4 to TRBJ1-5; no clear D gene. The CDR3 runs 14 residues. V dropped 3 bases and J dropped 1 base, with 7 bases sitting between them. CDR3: CASSFDGSNQPQHF. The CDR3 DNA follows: TGTGCCAGCAGTTTCGACGGAAGCAATCAGCCCCAGCATTTT.

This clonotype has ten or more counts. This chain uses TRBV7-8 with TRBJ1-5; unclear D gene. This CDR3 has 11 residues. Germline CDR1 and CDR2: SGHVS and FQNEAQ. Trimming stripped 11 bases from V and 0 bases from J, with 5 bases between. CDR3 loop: CAVGSNQPQHF. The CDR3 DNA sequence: TGTGCCGTAGGTAGCAATCAGCCCCAGCATTTT. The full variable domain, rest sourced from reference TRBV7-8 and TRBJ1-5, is GAGVSQSPRYKVAKRGQDVALRCDPISGHVSLFWYQQALGQGPEFLTYFQNEAQLDKSGLPSDRFFAERPEGSVSTLKIQRTQQEDSAVYLCAVGSNQPQHFGDGTRLSIL.

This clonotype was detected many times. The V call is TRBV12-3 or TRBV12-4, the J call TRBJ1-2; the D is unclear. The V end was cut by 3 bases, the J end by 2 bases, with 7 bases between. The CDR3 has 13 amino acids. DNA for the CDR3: TGTGCCAGCAGTTTGACGGAGAACTATGGCTACACCTTC. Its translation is CASSLTENYGYTF.

The CDR3 region has the DNA TGTGCCTTCAGTTTAAGGACTAGCGGGATACCTGTATCAGGCTACGAGCAGTACTTC. Its protein product is CAFSLRTSGIPVSGYEQYF. J is TRBJ2-7 and V is TRBV12-3 or TRBV12-4, with 12 nucleotides matching TRBD2. V lost 11 bases and J lost 3; bases outside the gene matches: 23. The CDR3 length is 19 residues.

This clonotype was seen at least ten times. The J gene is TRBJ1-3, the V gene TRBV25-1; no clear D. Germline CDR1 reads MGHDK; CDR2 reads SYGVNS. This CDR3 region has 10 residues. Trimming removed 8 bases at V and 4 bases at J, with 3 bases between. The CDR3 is CASLGNTIYF. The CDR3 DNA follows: TGTGCCAGCTTGGGAAACACCATATATTTT.

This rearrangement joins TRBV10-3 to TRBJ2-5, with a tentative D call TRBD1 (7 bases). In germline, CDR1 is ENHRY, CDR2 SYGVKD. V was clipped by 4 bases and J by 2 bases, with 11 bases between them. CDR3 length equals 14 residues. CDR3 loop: CAISARDRQETQYF. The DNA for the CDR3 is TGTGCCATCAGTGCGCGGGACAGACAAGAGACCCAGTACTTC.

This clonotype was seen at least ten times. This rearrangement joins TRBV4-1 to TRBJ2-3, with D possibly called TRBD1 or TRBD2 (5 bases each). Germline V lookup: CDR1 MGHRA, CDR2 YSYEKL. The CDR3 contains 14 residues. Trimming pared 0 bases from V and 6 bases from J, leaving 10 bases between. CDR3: CASSQEEGSDTQYF. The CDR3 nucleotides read TGCGCCAGCAGCCAAGAAGAGGGGAGCGATACGCAGTATTTT.

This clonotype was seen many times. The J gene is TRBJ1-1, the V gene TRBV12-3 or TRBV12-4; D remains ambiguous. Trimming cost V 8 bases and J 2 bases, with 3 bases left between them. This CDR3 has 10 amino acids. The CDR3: CASGNTEAFF. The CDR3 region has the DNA TGTGCCAGCGGAAACACTGAAGCTTTCTTT.

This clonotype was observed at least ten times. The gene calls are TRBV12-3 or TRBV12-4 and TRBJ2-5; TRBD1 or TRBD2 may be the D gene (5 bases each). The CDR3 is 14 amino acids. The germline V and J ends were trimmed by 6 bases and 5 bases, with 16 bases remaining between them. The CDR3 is CASRPARGVETQYF. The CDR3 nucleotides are TGTGCCAGCAGACCCGCCCGGGGCGTGGAGACCCAGTACTTC.

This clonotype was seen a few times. CDR3 region: CSVEFALNYGYTF. DNA of the CDR3: TGCAGCGTTGAATTTGCCCTGAACTATGGCTACACCTTC. The chain is built from TRBV29-1 and TRBJ1-2, with D unresolved. This CDR3 has 13 residues. Germline CDR1 reads SQVTM; CDR2 reads ANQGSEA. V lost 2 bases and J 2 bases, leaving 9 bases between the germline ends.

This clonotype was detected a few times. CDR3 amino acids: CASSPIEGGEQYF. Written as DNA, the CDR3 is TGTGCCAGCAGTCCTATCGAGGGGGGCGAGCAGTACTTC. V and J are TRBV28 and TRBJ2-7; D possibly uses TRBD1 or TRBD2 (6 bases each). CDR1 and CDR2 from the germline V gene are MDHEN and SYDVKM. Trimming removed 5 bases from V and 6 bases from J, with 14 bases in between. The CDR3 runs 13 residues.

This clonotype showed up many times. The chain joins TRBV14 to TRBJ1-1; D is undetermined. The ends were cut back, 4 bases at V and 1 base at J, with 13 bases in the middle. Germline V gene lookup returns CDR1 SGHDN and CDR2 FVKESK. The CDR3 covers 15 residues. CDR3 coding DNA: TGTGCCAGCAGCCCACTAGGACTGGGGAACACTGAAGCTTTCTTT. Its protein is CASSPLGLGNTEAFF.

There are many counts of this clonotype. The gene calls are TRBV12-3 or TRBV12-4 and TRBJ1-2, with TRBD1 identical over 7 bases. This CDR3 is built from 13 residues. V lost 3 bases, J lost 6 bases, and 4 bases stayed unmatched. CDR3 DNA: TGTGCCAGCAGTTTCGACAGGGCGAATGGCTACACCTTC. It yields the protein CASSFDRANGYTF.

CDR3 residues: CASSFFPRTFRGSYNSPLHF. CDR3 coding DNA: TGTGCCAGCAGCTTCTTCCCCCGGACTTTTCGCGGGTCCTATAATTCACCCCTCCACTTT. The chain recombines TRBV21-1 with TRBJ1-6. TRBV21-1 is recorded as a pseudogene. There are 20 residues in the CDR3.

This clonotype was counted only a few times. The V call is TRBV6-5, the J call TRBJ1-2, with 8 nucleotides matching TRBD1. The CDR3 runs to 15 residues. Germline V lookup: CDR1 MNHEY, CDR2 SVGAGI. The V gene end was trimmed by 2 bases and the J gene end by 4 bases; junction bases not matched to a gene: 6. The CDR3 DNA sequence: TGTGCCAGCAGTTACACCAGGGGGCGCGGCTATGGCTACACCTTC. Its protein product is CASSYTRGRGYGYTF.

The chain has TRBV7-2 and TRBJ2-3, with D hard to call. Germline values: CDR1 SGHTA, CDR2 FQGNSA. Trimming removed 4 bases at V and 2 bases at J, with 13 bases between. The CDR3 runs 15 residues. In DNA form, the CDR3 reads TGTGCCAGCAGCTCCGCCTGGCTCTACACAGATACGCAGTATTTT. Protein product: CASSSAWLYTDTQYF.

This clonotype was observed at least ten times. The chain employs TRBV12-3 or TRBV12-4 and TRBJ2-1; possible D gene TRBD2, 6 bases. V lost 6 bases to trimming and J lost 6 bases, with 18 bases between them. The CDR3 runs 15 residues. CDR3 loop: CASSFVGGPINEQFF. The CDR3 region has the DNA TGTGCCAGCAGCTTCGTTGGAGGGCCTATCAATGAGCAGTTCTTC.

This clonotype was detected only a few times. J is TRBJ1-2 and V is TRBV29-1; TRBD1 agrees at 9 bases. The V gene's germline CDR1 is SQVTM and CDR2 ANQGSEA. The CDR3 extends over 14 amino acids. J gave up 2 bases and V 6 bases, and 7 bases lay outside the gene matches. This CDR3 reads CSVAGTGKNYGYTF. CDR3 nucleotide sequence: TGCAGCGTCGCCGGGACAGGGAAAAACTATGGCTACACCTTC.

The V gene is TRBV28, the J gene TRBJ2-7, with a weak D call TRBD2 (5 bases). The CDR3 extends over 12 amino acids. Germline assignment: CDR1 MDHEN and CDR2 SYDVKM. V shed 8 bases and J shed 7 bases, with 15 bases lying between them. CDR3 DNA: TGTGCCAGCGCCTCGGGAAGGGAGGAGCAGTACTTC. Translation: CASASGREEQYF.

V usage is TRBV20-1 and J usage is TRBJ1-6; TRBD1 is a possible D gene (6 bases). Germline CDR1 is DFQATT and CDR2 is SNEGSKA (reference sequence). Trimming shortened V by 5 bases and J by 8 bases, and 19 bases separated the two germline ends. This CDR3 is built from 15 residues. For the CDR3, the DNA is TGCAGTGCTGGGGCGACAGGCCGAATGGATTCACCCCTCCACTTT. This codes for CSAGATGRMDSPLHF.

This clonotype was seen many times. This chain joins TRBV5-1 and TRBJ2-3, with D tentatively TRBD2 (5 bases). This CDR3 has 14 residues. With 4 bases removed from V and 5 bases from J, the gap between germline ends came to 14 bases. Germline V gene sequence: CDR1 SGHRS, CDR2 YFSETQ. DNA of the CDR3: TGCGCCAGCAGCCCGGAAATGGCGGGAGATACGCAGTATTTT. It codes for CASSPEMAGDTQYF.

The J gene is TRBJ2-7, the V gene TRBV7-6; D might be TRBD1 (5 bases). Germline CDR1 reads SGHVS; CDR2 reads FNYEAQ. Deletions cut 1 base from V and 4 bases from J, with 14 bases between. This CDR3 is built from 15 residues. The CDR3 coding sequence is TGTGCCAGCAGCTTAGAAGGGGTTCCTGGTTACGAGCAGTACTTC. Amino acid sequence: CASSLEGVPGYEQYF.

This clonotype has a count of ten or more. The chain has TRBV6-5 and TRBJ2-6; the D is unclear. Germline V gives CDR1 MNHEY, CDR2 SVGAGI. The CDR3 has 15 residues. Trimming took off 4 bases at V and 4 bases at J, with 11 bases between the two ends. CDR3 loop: CASSSLRYGANVLTF. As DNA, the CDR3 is TGTGCCAGCAGTTCCCTCCGGTACGGGGCCAACGTCCTGACTTTC.

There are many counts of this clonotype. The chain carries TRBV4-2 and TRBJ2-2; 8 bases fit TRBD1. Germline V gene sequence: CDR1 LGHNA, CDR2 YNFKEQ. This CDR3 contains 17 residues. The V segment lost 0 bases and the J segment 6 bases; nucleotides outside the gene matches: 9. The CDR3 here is CASSQDLQGAGPGELFF. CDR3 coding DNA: TGTGCCAGCAGCCAAGATCTCCAGGGGGCAGGCCCCGGGGAGCTGTTTTTT.

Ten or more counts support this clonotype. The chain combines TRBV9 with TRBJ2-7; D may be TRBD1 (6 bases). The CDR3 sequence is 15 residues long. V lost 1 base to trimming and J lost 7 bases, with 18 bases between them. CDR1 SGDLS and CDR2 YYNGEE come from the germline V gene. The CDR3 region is CASSVNQGTGEEQYF. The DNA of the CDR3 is TGTGCCAGCAGCGTAAACCAGGGGACCGGGGAAGAGCAGTACTTC.

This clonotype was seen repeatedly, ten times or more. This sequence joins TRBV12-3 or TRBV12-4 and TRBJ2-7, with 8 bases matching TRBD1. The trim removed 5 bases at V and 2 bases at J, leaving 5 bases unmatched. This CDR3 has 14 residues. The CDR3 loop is CASSPDRAAYEQYF. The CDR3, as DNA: TGTGCCAGCAGTCCGGACAGGGCTGCCTACGAGCAGTACTTC.

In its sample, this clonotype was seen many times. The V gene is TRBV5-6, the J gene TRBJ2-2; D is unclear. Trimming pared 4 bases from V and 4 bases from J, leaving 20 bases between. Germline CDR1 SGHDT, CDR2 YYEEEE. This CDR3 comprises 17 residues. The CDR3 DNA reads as TGTGCCAGCAGCAACCTTCGTCAGGAAGAAACCACCGGGGAGCTGTTTTTT. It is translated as CASSNLRQEETTGELFF. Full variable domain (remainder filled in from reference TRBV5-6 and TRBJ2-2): DAGVTQSPTHLIKTRGQQVTLRCSPKSGHDTVSWYQQALGQGPQFIFQYYEEEERQRGNFPDRFSGHQFPNYSSELNVNALLLGDSALYLCASSNLRQEETTGELFFGEGSRLTVL.